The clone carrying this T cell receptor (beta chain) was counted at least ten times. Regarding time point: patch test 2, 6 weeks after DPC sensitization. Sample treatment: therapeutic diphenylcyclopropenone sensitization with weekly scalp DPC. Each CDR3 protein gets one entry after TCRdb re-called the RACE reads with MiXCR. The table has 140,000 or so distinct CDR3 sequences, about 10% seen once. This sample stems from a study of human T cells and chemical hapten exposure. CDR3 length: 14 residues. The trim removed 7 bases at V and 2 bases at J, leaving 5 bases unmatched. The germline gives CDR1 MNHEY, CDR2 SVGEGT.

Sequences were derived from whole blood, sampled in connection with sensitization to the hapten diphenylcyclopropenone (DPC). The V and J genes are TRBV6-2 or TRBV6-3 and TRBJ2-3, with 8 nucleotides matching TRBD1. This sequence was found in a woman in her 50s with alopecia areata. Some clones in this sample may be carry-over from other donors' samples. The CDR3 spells CASIPGGNTDTQYF. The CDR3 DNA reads TGTGCCAGCATTCCAGGGGGCAACACAGATACGCAGTATTTT.